This is a list of T cell receptor beta chains from one sample in a study of identical twins. TCRdb reprocessed the 5' RACE reads with MiXCR, giving one entry per CDR3 protein. The sample includes approximately 620,000 distinct CDR3 sequences, over 8.5% seen only once; the top ten take 0.98%. These same records also appear under a second study, on yellow fever vaccine responses in identical twins.

Material for sequencing was PBMCs. The receptors derive from a young woman in good health. Each CDR3 is given with its conserved first and last residue. Fields, in order: J gene, D gene, V gene, clone size, CDR3 length, CDR3 protein, CDR3 DNA. A D gene is named only where the DNA matches it firmly. Expanded clones get a size class; other rows say once, few or many, or leave the size out.

>TRBJ1-2|TRBD1|TRBV10-3|.|13
CAISGDSNYGYTF
TGTGCCATCAGTGGGGACAGCAACTATGGCTACACCTTC
>TRBJ1-1|.|TRBV20-1|.|14
CSARGEGQNTEAFF
TGCAGTGCTAGAGGGGAGGGGCAGAACACTGAAGCTTTCTTT
>TRBJ2-7|.|TRBV5-1|.|15
CASSLFSGGTYEQYF
TGCGCCAGCAGCTTATTCTCTGGCGGAACCTACGAGCAGTACTTC
>TRBJ2-5|TRBD2|TRBV24-1|many|13
CATSHGGQETQYF
TGTGCCACCAGTCACGGGGGGCAAGAGACCCAGTACTTC
>TRBJ2-3|.|TRBV7-3|.|15
CASSPSGSITDTQYF
TGTGCCAGCAGCCCCAGCGGCTCTATCACAGATACGCAGTATTTT
>TRBJ1-5|.|TRBV14|few|13
CASSQDSHQPQHF
TGTGCCAGCAGCCAAGACAGCCATCAGCCCCAGCATTTT
>TRBJ2-2|.|TRBV7-9|many|14
CASSPQGNTGELFF
TGTGCCAGCAGCCCACAAGGGAACACCGGGGAGCTGTTTTTT
>TRBJ2-2|TRBD1|TRBV7-9|few|16
CASSLQTGGNTGELFF
TGTGCCAGCAGCTTGCAGACAGGGGGGAACACCGGGGAGCTGTTTTTT
>TRBJ2-1|TRBD2|TRBV28|.|17
CASSFGGAPSSYNEQFF
TGTGCCAGCAGTTTCGGGGGGGCCCCTAGCTCCTACAATGAGCAGTTCTTC
>TRBJ2-7|.|TRBV7-6|many|13
CASSLGLRYEQYF
TGTGCCAGCAGCCTGGGACTTCGCTACGAGCAGTACTTC
>TRBJ2-1|.|TRBV5-1|.|14
CASSLGLPTNEQFF
TGCGCCAGCAGCTTGGGACTGCCAACGAATGAGCAGTTCTTC
>TRBJ2-1|TRBD2|TRBV18|few|15
CASSPASGRMNEQFF
TGTGCCAGCTCGCCAGCTAGCGGGAGGATGAATGAGCAGTTCTTC
>TRBJ2-7|.|TRBV3-1|.|14
CASSQDYARIEQYF
TGTGCCAGCAGCCAAGATTATGCGAGGATTGAGCAGTACTTC
>TRBJ2-7|.|TRBV28|.|14
CASTFGGLSYEQYF
TGTGCCAGCACTTTCGGGGGCCTCTCCTACGAGCAGTACTTC
>TRBJ1-1|TRBD1|TRBV3-1|.|14
CASSPQMTWTGAFF
TGTGCCAGCAGCCCGCAGATGACTTGGACAGGAGCTTTCTTT
>TRBJ1-6|.|TRBV7-6|few|12
CASSKGRLPLHF
TGTGCCAGCAGCAAGGGACGGCTACCCCTCCACTTT
>TRBJ2-1|.|TRBV29-1|.|11
CSVDTAMKQFF
TGCAGCGTTGACACGGCAATGAAGCAGTTCTTC
>TRBJ2-3|TRBD2|TRBV18|.|16
CASSPPGLAGAHTQYF
TGTGCCAGCTCACCACCGGGACTAGCGGGGGCGCATACGCAGTATTTT
>TRBJ2-1|TRBD2|TRBV7-6|.|16
CASSLTSGGIYNEQFF
TGTGCCAGCAGCCTTACTAGCGGGGGGATCTACAATGAGCAGTTCTTC
>TRBJ2-3|.|TRBV11-1|.|18
CASSLDPTGTLYTDTQYF
TGTGCCAGCAGCTTAGACCCCACCGGGACTTTATACACAGATACGCAGTATTTT
>TRBJ2-2|.|TRBV7-8|many|15
CASSPETGRTGELFF
TGTGCCAGCAGCCCGGAAACAGGGAGGACCGGGGAGCTGTTTTTT
>TRBJ2-1|TRBD2|TRBV11-3|few|16
CASSTPGGRRDNEQFF
TGTGCCAGCAGCACCCCCGGCGGGAGAAGGGACAATGAGCAGTTCTTC
>TRBJ2-3|.|TRBV6-1|many|14
CASRDYRGTDTQYF
TGTGCCAGCAGAGACTACAGAGGCACAGATACGCAGTATTTT
>TRBJ2-7|.|TRBV11-1|.|13
CASSLAYTYEQYF
TGTGCCAGCAGCTTAGCTTACACCTACGAGCAGTACTTC
>TRBJ1-2|.|TRBV6-4|.|17
CASSDSVGTAYPYGYTF
TGTGCCAGCAGTGACTCCGTGGGGACGGCCTATCCCTATGGCTACACCTTC
>TRBJ2-3|TRBD2|TRBV24-1|.|17
CATSKETSGMSTDTQYF
TGTGCCACCAGTAAGGAGACTAGCGGGATGAGCACAGATACGCAGTATTTT
>TRBJ2-4|.|TRBV5-1|few|14
CASSLPTGMNIQYF
TGCGCCAGCAGCTTGCCGACTGGAATGAACATTCAGTACTTC
>TRBJ2-7|.|TRBV7-9|.|14
CASSQYRAPFEQYF
TGTGCCAGCAGCCAGTACAGGGCGCCCTTCGAGCAGTACTTC
>TRBJ2-1|.|TRBV11-2|.|12
CASSPRDGLAVF
TGTGCCAGCAGCCCAAGGGACGGCCTCGCGGTCTTC
>TRBJ2-3|.|TRBV29-1|few|11
CSVGDGGSQYF
TGCAGCGTTGGGGATGGCGGATCGCAGTATTTT
>TRBJ2-3|TRBD2|TRBV24-1|few|19
CATSDSGRIGGLSTDTQYF
TGTGCCACCAGTGACAGCGGGAGGATTGGGGGCCTTAGCACAGATACGCAGTATTTT
>TRBJ2-1|TRBD1|TRBV29-1|few|13
CSVRQGLLAEQFF
TGCAGCGTTCGACAGGGTTTGCTGGCTGAGCAGTTCTTC
>TRBJ2-7|TRBD1|TRBV3-1|.|14
CASSQVGTGHEQYF
TGTGCCAGCAGCCAAGTTGGGACAGGGCACGAGCAGTACTTC
>TRBJ2-7|TRBD2|TRBV2|many|14
CASSSAGGAYEQYF
TGTGCCAGCAGTTCAGCGGGGGGTGCCTACGAGCAGTACTTC
>TRBJ2-7|TRBD1|TRBV28|.|14
CASSYRGSPYEQYF
TGTGCCAGCAGTTACAGGGGAAGTCCCTACGAGCAGTACTTC
>TRBJ2-3|.|TRBV28|.|13
CASSFLNTDTQYF
TGTGCCAGCAGTTTTCTCAACACAGATACGCAGTATTTT
>TRBJ2-7|TRBD2|TRBV5-6|.|13
CASRKAGTYEQYF
TGTGCCAGCAGAAAAGCGGGAACCTACGAGCAGTACTTC
>TRBJ2-1|.|TRBV3-1|few|16
CASSSFYRRVPHEQFF
TGTGCCAGCAGCTCATTTTACCGGCGGGTCCCCCATGAGCAGTTCTTC
>TRBJ2-7|.|TRBV3-1|few|14
CASSPRRRSYEQYF
TGTGCCAGCAGCCCACGGAGGCGCTCCTACGAGCAGTACTTC
>TRBJ2-2|.|TRBV3-1|few|15
CASSQWAGNTGELFF
TGTGCCAGCAGCCAATGGGCAGGGAACACCGGGGAGCTGTTTTTT
>TRBJ1-2|TRBD1|TRBV9|few|13
CASRRTGASGYTF
TGTGCCAGCCGCCGGACAGGGGCTTCGGGCTACACCTTC
>TRBJ2-1|.|TRBV3-1|.|14
CASSHGSTRHEQFF
TGTGCCAGCAGCCACGGCTCAACACGCCATGAGCAGTTCTTC
>TRBJ2-4|.|TRBV7-8|few|15
CASSSPFRASNIQYF
TGTGCCAGCAGCTCCCCGTTCCGGGCCTCGAACATTCAGTACTTC